Listed below are T cell receptor beta chains from one sample, sequenced in a study of Ad26.COV2.S vaccination and SARS-CoV-2 variants. The assay was immunoSEQ multiplex PCR, and TCRdb's table has in-frame clones only and misses some. The data contain about 350,000 clones, 88% of them singletons. Sequenced material: peripheral blood, taken in a trial of Ad26.COV2.S vaccine versus placebo. The receptors originated from a person between 18 and 60 years old who received the Ad26.COV2.S COVID-19 vaccine or a placebo. The CDR3 runs from the conserved cysteine through the conserved F or W. A D gene is named only where the DNA matches it firmly. Size values are once, few and many counts, or a class for expanded clones, and some rows have none.

j_call d_call clone_size v_call cdr3_aa cdr3_nt
TRBJ1-2 TRBD1 - TRBV7-2 CASSLRTGMNYGYTF TGTGCCAGCAGCCTGAGGACAGGGATGAACTATGGCTACACCTTC
TRBJ2-3 - - TRBV30 CAWRELTDTQYF TGTGCCTGGAGGGAACTCACAGATACGCAGTATTTT
TRBJ2-7 - - TRBV20-1 CSANYVLEQYF TGCAGTGCTAATTATGTGTTAGAGCAGTACTTC
TRBJ1-5 - - TRBV6-2/TRBV6-3 CASSYPTANQPQHF TGTGCCAGCAGTTACCCGACAGCTAATCAGCCCCAGCATTTT
TRBJ2-7 TRBD1 - TRBV13 CASSARTQGAGEQYF TGTGCCAGCAGCGCTCGCACACAGGGGGCTGGCGAGCAGTACTTC
TRBJ1-5 - - TRBV5-6 CASSLYTGGQPQHF TGTGCCAGCAGCTTGTATACGGGAGGTCAGCCCCAGCATTTT
TRBJ2-2 TRBD2 - TRBV19 CASSHSGGLNTGELFF TGTGCCAGTAGCCATAGCGGGGGCTTGAACACCGGGGAGCTGTTTTTT
TRBJ2-3 - - TRBV6-4 CASSEGLSGTDTQYF TGTGCCAGCAGTGAAGGTCTATCCGGCACAGATACGCAGTATTTT
TRBJ2-5 - few TRBV7-2 CASSRPTGGETQYF TGTGCCAGCAGCCGCCCGACAGGAGGAGAGACCCAGTACTTC
TRBJ1-2 - - TRBV28 CAVPGARSLHF TGTGCCGTTCCGGGAGCTCGGTCGCTCCACTTC
TRBJ2-1 - - TRBV9 CASSVGASNEQFF TGTGCCAGCAGCGTAGGGGCGTCCAATGAGCAGTTCTTC
TRBJ2-3 - - TRBV6-1 CASSASGVLGADTQYF TGTGCCAGCAGTGCATCGGGAGTCCTCGGGGCAGATACGCAGTATTTT
TRBJ2-4 - - TRBV2 CASSEEVTRYF TGTGCCAGCAGTGAAGAGGTTACTCGGTACTTC
TRBJ2-2 - once TRBV18 CASSPRTGELFF TGTGCCAGCTCACCACGGACCGGGGAGCTGTTTTTT
TRBJ1-1 - - TRBV4-3 CASSRERDTEAFF TGCGCCAGCAGCCGCGAGCGGGACACTGAAGCTTTCTTT
TRBJ2-1 - - TRBV5-1 CASSLGAPGEQFF TGCGCCAGCAGCTTGGGGGCACCTGGTGAGCAGTTCTTC
TRBJ1-1 - - TRBV11-1 CASSSNRGMNTEAFF TGTGCCAGCAGCTCAAATCGGGGGATGAACACTGAAGCTTTCTTT
TRBJ2-6 - - TRBV30 CAWIGDPGLSNNVLTF TGTGCCTGGATAGGGGATCCGGGTTTGTCCAACAACGTCCTGACTTTC
TRBJ2-7 - - TRBV6-5 CASSLGPSSYEQYF TGTGCCAGCAGCCTCGGGCCCTCCTCCTACGAGCAGTACTTC
TRBJ1-6 - - TRBV7-2 CASSPQSSYNSPLHF TGTGCCAGCAGCCCGCAAAGCTCCTATAATTCACCCCTCCACTTT
TRBJ1-3 - - TRBV7-3 CATSRAPGNTIYF TGTGCCACCTCCCGGGCCCCTGGAAACACCATATATTTT
TRBJ1-2 - - TRBV7-8 CASSLFGQGLDYGYTF TGTGCCAGCAGCTTATTTGGGCAGGGGCTGGACTATGGCTACACCTTC